This T cell receptor beta chain was identified during a study of Ad26.COV2.S vaccination and SARS-CoV-2 variants. The overall study: Ad26.COV2.S, an intramuscular injection, was given once or twice 56 days apart. Study outcomes and limitations: The TCR-based breadth and depth measures might underestimate overall T cell responses.

Treatment in this sample: about 20 received Ad26.COV2.S at low or high dose, single or two shots; 5 received placebo; per-sample allocation not given. On day 63 after the first injection, vaccine and placebo recipients gave samples. As for this clone: Its specificity is not known.

The V gene's germline CDR1 is SGHNT and CDR2 YYREEE (reference sequence). The CDR3 extends over 15 amino acids. The V and J ends lost 3 bases and 6 bases respectively, with 17 bases between them. The protocol was immunoSEQ multiplex PCR, while the TCRdb copy is restricted to in-frame clones and leaves out a portion. The sample contains over 400,000 clones, roughly 90% of which appear only once. The source of this sequence is a person between 18 and 65 years old who received the Ad26.COV2.S COVID-19 vaccine or a placebo. This sequence joins TRBV5-4 and TRBJ2-3, with unresolved D. This specimen was peripheral blood, taken in a trial of Ad26.COV2.S vaccine versus placebo. The CDR3 DNA sequence: TGTGCCAGCAGCTACACAATGGACCACCGGGATACGCAGTATTTT. This sequence encodes CASSYTMDHRDTQYF.